This is a list of T cell receptor beta chains from one sample in a study of blood T cell repertoires in COVID-19. Using immunoSEQ multiplex PCR, the repertoire was profiled, and TCRdb retains in-frame clones only, with some absent. The repertoire includes some 250,000 clones, 90% to 95% of them detected once, and 0.95% to 1.5% sits in the top ten. Sequences were obtained from PBMCs or T cells enriched from blood (not recorded which). The source of these receptors is a human donor in a cohort exposed to, infected with or recovered from COVID-19 (not recorded which). The donor label of this sample is uncertain. CDR3s include the opening cysteine and the closing phenylalanine or tryptophan. The D gene is left open where the match is weak. Only some rows state a clone size, as once, few, many or a class for expanded clones.

clone_size: few; v_call: TRBV7-2; d_call: .; j_call: TRBJ1-1; cdr3_aa: CASSLVAGSGTEAFF; cdr3_nt: TGTGCCAGCAGCTTAGTGGCAGGGTCGGGCACTGAAGCTTTCTTT
clone_size: .; v_call: TRBV4-1; d_call: .; j_call: TRBJ2-7; cdr3_aa: CASSQGSGGKRYYEQYF; cdr3_nt: TGCGCCAGCAGCCAAGGGAGTGGGGGGAAAAGGTACTACGAGCAGTACTTC
clone_size: .; v_call: TRBV12-1; d_call: .; j_call: TRBJ1-5; cdr3_aa: CASSLAQGAEQPQHF; cdr3_nt: TGTGCCAGCAGCTTAGCCCAGGGGGCAGAGCAGCCCCAGCATTTT
clone_size: once; v_call: TRBV2; d_call: .; j_call: TRBJ2-5; cdr3_aa: CASTQGVPRKTQYF; cdr3_nt: TGTGCCAGCACTCAAGGGGTGCCAAGGAAGACCCAGTACTTC
clone_size: .; v_call: TRBV5-1; d_call: TRBD1; j_call: TRBJ1-2; cdr3_aa: CASSLEGQGRNYGYTF; cdr3_nt: TGCGCCAGCAGCTTGGAGGGACAGGGGAGGAACTATGGCTACACCTTC
clone_size: .; v_call: TRBV5-1; d_call: .; j_call: TRBJ2-3; cdr3_aa: CASTSRPQAGPPGDTQYF; cdr3_nt: TGCGCCAGCACCTCCCGGCCCCAAGCGGGTCCTCCCGGGGATACGCAGTATTTT
clone_size: .; v_call: TRBV3-1/TRBV3-2; d_call: .; j_call: TRBJ1-2; cdr3_aa: CASSQDGGTGGYTF; cdr3_nt: TGTGCCAGCAGCCAAGATGGCGGGACGGGGGGCTACACCTTC
clone_size: .; v_call: TRBV29-1; d_call: TRBD1; j_call: TRBJ1-1; cdr3_aa: CSVETYREGADTEAFF; cdr3_nt: TGCAGCGTTGAAACCTACCGAGAGGGGGCTGATACTGAAGCTTTCTTT
clone_size: .; v_call: TRBV27; d_call: TRBD2; j_call: TRBJ2-2; cdr3_aa: CASRWLAGLNTGELFF; cdr3_nt: TGTGCCAGCAGGTGGCTAGCGGGCCTCAACACCGGGGAGCTGTTTTTT
clone_size: .; v_call: TRBV11-2; d_call: .; j_call: TRBJ1-5; cdr3_aa: CASSLDQQGYQPQHF; cdr3_nt: TGTGCCAGCAGCTTAGATCAACAGGGCTATCAGCCCCAGCATTTT
clone_size: .; v_call: TRBV27; d_call: TRBD1; j_call: TRBJ1-4; cdr3_aa: CASSSNRDRGIIEKLFF; cdr3_nt: TGTGCCAGCAGTTCTAACCGGGACAGGGGAATTATTGAAAAACTGTTTTTT
clone_size: once; v_call: TRBV6-4; d_call: .; j_call: TRBJ2-5; cdr3_aa: CASRSLGTQETQYF; cdr3_nt: TGTGCCAGCAGGTCACTAGGCACCCAAGAGACCCAGTACTTC
clone_size: .; v_call: TRBV5-1; d_call: TRBD1; j_call: TRBJ2-2; cdr3_aa: CASSGTGTANTGELFF; cdr3_nt: TGCGCCAGCAGCGGAACCGGGACAGCGAACACCGGGGAGCTGTTTTTT
clone_size: .; v_call: TRBV14; d_call: .; j_call: TRBJ2-7; cdr3_aa: CASSQVWPGGEQYF; cdr3_nt: TGTGCCAGCAGCCAAGTGTGGCCAGGAGGGGAGCAGTACTTC
clone_size: .; v_call: TRBV30; d_call: .; j_call: TRBJ1-3; cdr3_aa: CAWTTGHGNTIYF; cdr3_nt: TGTGCCTGGACTACAGGTCATGGAAACACCATATATTTT
clone_size: .; v_call: TRBV5-1; d_call: TRBD2; j_call: TRBJ2-7; cdr3_aa: CASSPRLAKGNEQYF; cdr3_nt: TGCGCCAGCAGCCCTCGACTAGCCAAGGGAAACGAGCAGTACTTC
clone_size: .; v_call: TRBV14; d_call: TRBD1; j_call: TRBJ1-4; cdr3_aa: CASSRKTGYKDEKLFF; cdr3_nt: TGTGCCAGCAGCCGGAAGACAGGGTATAAGGATGAAAAACTGTTTTTT
clone_size: .; v_call: TRBV7-9; d_call: .; j_call: TRBJ1-6; cdr3_aa: CASSLAGANSPLHF; cdr3_nt: TGTGCCAGCAGCTTAGCAGGAGCCAATTCACCCCTCCACTTT
clone_size: many; v_call: TRBV11-3; d_call: .; j_call: TRBJ1-1; cdr3_aa: CASSRSGANLNTEAFF; cdr3_nt: TGTGCCAGCAGTAGGAGTGGGGCGAACTTGAACACTGAAGCTTTCTTT
clone_size: .; v_call: TRBV14; d_call: TRBD1; j_call: TRBJ1-1; cdr3_aa: CASSPQRGRTEAFF; cdr3_nt: TGTGCCAGCAGCCCCCAAAGGGGGCGGACTGAAGCTTTCTTT
clone_size: .; v_call: TRBV5-1; d_call: .; j_call: TRBJ1-2; cdr3_aa: CASSLGQNYGYTF; cdr3_nt: TGCGCCAGCAGCTTGGGACAGAACTATGGCTACACCTTC
clone_size: few; v_call: TRBV7-2; d_call: .; j_call: TRBJ1-5; cdr3_aa: CASSLAAGVVGQPQHF; cdr3_nt: TGTGCCAGCAGCTTAGCTGCGGGGGTAGTAGGACAGCCCCAGCATTTT
clone_size: .; v_call: TRBV11-2; d_call: TRBD1; j_call: TRBJ1-2; cdr3_aa: CASSQPRQGRDQNYGYTF; cdr3_nt: TGTGCCAGCAGTCAGCCCAGACAGGGGAGGGACCAAAACTATGGCTACACCTTC
clone_size: .; v_call: TRBV2; d_call: TRBD2; j_call: TRBJ2-5; cdr3_aa: CASAASGVETQYF; cdr3_nt: TGTGCCAGCGCGGCTAGCGGGGTGGAGACCCAGTACTTC
clone_size: .; v_call: TRBV20-1; d_call: TRBD1; j_call: TRBJ2-5; cdr3_aa: CSVGGDRGYF; cdr3_nt: TGCAGTGTCGGAGGGGACAGGGGGTACTTC
clone_size: .; v_call: TRBV5-1; d_call: TRBD2; j_call: TRBJ2-7; cdr3_aa: CASSSKTSGGAYEQYF; cdr3_nt: TGCGCCAGCAGCTCGAAGACTAGCGGGGGCGCCTACGAGCAGTACTTC
clone_size: .; v_call: TRBV2; d_call: TRBD1; j_call: TRBJ2-7; cdr3_aa: CASSEGQSYEQYF; cdr3_nt: TGTGCCAGCAGTGAGGGACAGAGCTACGAGCAGTACTTC
clone_size: .; v_call: TRBV11-2; d_call: .; j_call: TRBJ1-2; cdr3_aa: CATLNRGQNLYGYTF; cdr3_nt: TGTGCCACCTTGAATCGTGGACAGAACCTCTATGGCTACACCTTC
clone_size: .; v_call: TRBV15; d_call: .; j_call: TRBJ2-3; cdr3_aa: CATSRELEEDTQYF; cdr3_nt: TGTGCCACCAGCAGAGAACTCGAGGAAGATACGCAGTATTTT
clone_size: .; v_call: TRBV30; d_call: TRBD2; j_call: TRBJ2-1; cdr3_aa: CAWTGGGYSYNEQFF; cdr3_nt: TGTGCCTGGACCGGGGGGGGCTACTCCTACAATGAGCAGTTCTTC
clone_size: .; v_call: TRBV19; d_call: TRBD1; j_call: TRBJ2-3; cdr3_aa: CASRDRGSARDTQYF; cdr3_nt: TGTGCCAGTAGGGACAGGGGGTCCGCAAGGGATACGCAGTATTTT
clone_size: .; v_call: TRBV5-1; d_call: TRBD2; j_call: TRBJ2-5; cdr3_aa: CASSPSGEVPQETQYF; cdr3_nt: TGCGCCAGCTCCCCTAGCGGGGAGGTTCCCCAAGAGACCCAGTACTTC
clone_size: .; v_call: TRBV5-4; d_call: .; j_call: TRBJ1-6; cdr3_aa: CASSSSSTGSPLHF; cdr3_nt: TGTGCCAGCAGCTCTAGCTCGACAGGATCACCCCTCCACTTT
clone_size: .; v_call: TRBV2; d_call: TRBD2; j_call: TRBJ2-3; cdr3_aa: CASRLLAGGPSRDTQYF; cdr3_nt: TGTGCCAGCAGACTACTAGCGGGGGGACCCAGCAGGGATACGCAGTATTTT
clone_size: .; v_call: TRBV19; d_call: TRBD1; j_call: TRBJ2-3; cdr3_aa: CASSLGQGIDTQYF; cdr3_nt: TGTGCCAGTAGTCTTGGACAGGGGATAGATACGCAGTATTTT
clone_size: .; v_call: TRBV2; d_call: .; j_call: TRBJ2-1; cdr3_aa: CASILDGSSYNEQFF; cdr3_nt: TGTGCCAGCATTCTAGACGGAAGCTCCTACAATGAGCAGTTCTTC
clone_size: .; v_call: TRBV29-1; d_call: .; j_call: TRBJ2-3; cdr3_aa: CSVARSGGTDTQYF; cdr3_nt: TGCAGCGTTGCTCGCTCGGGGGGCACAGATACGCAGTATTTT
clone_size: .; v_call: TRBV7-2; d_call: .; j_call: TRBJ1-6; cdr3_aa: CASKGEALSNSPLHF; cdr3_nt: TGTGCCAGCAAAGGGGAGGCACTGTCAAATTCACCCCTCCACTTT
clone_size: .; v_call: TRBV2; d_call: TRBD1; j_call: TRBJ1-2; cdr3_aa: CATLDRDRYYGYTF; cdr3_nt: TGTGCCACCCTCGACCGGGACAGATATTATGGCTACACCTTC
clone_size: .; v_call: TRBV7-2; d_call: TRBD2; j_call: TRBJ2-5; cdr3_aa: CASSLALAGGGETQYF; cdr3_nt: TGTGCCAGCAGCTTAGCATTAGCGGGGGGCGGGGAGACCCAGTACTTC
clone_size: .; v_call: TRBV7-9; d_call: TRBD2; j_call: TRBJ2-7; cdr3_aa: CASSPWGGVNYEQYF; cdr3_nt: TGTGCCAGCAGCCCCTGGGGGGGGGTTAATTACGAGCAGTACTTC
clone_size: .; v_call: TRBV3-1/TRBV3-2; d_call: .; j_call: TRBJ2-5; cdr3_aa: CASSLPQETQYF; cdr3_nt: TGTGCCAGCAGCCTTCCTCAAGAGACCCAGTACTTC
clone_size: .; v_call: TRBV4-3; d_call: TRBD1; j_call: TRBJ1-2; cdr3_aa: CASSQDVGTGSIYGYTF; cdr3_nt: TGCGCCAGCAGCCAAGATGTCGGGACAGGCTCCATCTATGGCTACACCTTC
clone_size: .; v_call: TRBV15; d_call: .; j_call: TRBJ2-7; cdr3_aa: CATSSERSFDRSYEQYF; cdr3_nt: TGTGCCACCAGCTCCGAAAGAAGTTTTGACAGATCCTACGAGCAGTACTTC
clone_size: .; v_call: TRBV28; d_call: TRBD2; j_call: TRBJ2-1; cdr3_aa: CASRLLKGTSSNEQFF; cdr3_nt: TGTGCCAGCAGATTACTAAAGGGGACTAGCAGCAATGAGCAGTTCTTC
clone_size: .; v_call: TRBV6-1; d_call: .; j_call: TRBJ2-1; cdr3_aa: CASSENSYEQFF; cdr3_nt: TGTGCCAGCAGTGAAAACAGCTATGAGCAGTTCTTC
clone_size: .; v_call: TRBV10-3; d_call: TRBD1; j_call: TRBJ2-6; cdr3_aa: CAIRPNIFRDRGTGANVLTF; cdr3_nt: TGTGCCATCAGACCCAATATATTCCGGGACAGGGGTACCGGGGCCAACGTCCTGACTTTC
clone_size: once; v_call: TRBV18; d_call: .; j_call: TRBJ1-3; cdr3_aa: CASSTQANTIYF; cdr3_nt: TGTGCCAGCTCAACCCAGGCCAACACCATATATTTT
clone_size: .; v_call: TRBV15; d_call: TRBD2; j_call: TRBJ2-1; cdr3_aa: CATSKEAGEFNEQFF; cdr3_nt: TGTGCCACCAGCAAGGAGGCGGGGGAGTTCAATGAGCAGTTCTTC
clone_size: .; v_call: TRBV7-2; d_call: TRBD2; j_call: TRBJ2-1; cdr3_aa: CASSRERGGLYNEQFF; cdr3_nt: TGTGCCAGCAGCCGTGAGCGGGGAGGCCTTTACAATGAGCAGTTCTTC